This TCR beta chain emerged from a study of Ad26.COV2.S vaccination and SARS-CoV-2 variants. Study-level background: Trial arm assignment for the donor was COV1001 Ad26.COV2.S. By the intramuscular route, Ad26.COV2.S was given once, or twice 56 days apart.

The treatment denotes: around 19 received Ad26.COV2.S at low or high dose, single or two shots; about 5 received placebo; per-sample allocation not given. Specimen acquisition occurred on day 63 following the initial vaccine or placebo injection. A Boston donor was an adult aged 18-55 years. Trimming took off 1 base at V and 4 bases at J, with 4 bases between the two ends. This CDR3 has 13 residues. The germline gives CDR1 PRHDT, CDR2 FYEKMQ (reference sequence). The protocol was immunoSEQ multiplex PCR, while the TCRdb copy is restricted to in-frame clones and leaves out a portion. The data hold 250,000 or so clones, with 87% observed a single time.

The chain links TRBV13 to TRBJ2-2, with D unresolved. The source is a person aged 18-60 years who received the Ad26.COV2.S COVID-19 vaccine or a placebo. The source was peripheral blood, collected in a trial of Ad26.COV2.S vaccine versus placebo. The CDR3 sequence: CASSLVSTGELFF. The CDR3 DNA reads as TGTGCCAGCAGCTTAGTCAGCACCGGGGAGCTGTTTTTT. Full variable domain (remainder filled in from reference TRBV13 and TRBJ2-2): AAGVIQSPRHLIKEKRETATLKCYPIPRHDTVYWYQQGPGQDPQFLISFYEKMQSDKGSIPDRFSAQQFSDYHSELNMSSLELGDSALYFCASSLVSTGELFFGEGSRLTVL.